This TCR beta chain was obtained from a study of T-cell memory formation after mild COVID-19. Study-wide background: Most TCR clusters belonged to a single donor. Study results and limitations: Contracting CD4+ clones sat mainly in CM and EM; CD8+ in EMRA.

On this clonotype: Its antigen is currently unknown. Mismatch with germline at one junction end may stem from a read error.

From 5'RACE with constant-segment primers came TCR alpha and TCR beta cDNA libraries that carried sample barcodes and UMIs. Using its own MiXCR run on the 5' RACE reads, TCRdb lists one record per CDR3 protein. The data show some 330,000 distinct CDR3 sequences, around a fifth seen once. The germline gives CDR1 MNHNY, CDR2 SVGAGI (reference sequence). The length of the CDR3 is 16 residues. The receptor was derived from an adult woman who had mild COVID-19 (a few samples of this study predate the infection). Cell type and time point are not known. The material sequenced was PBMCs or a T cell subset sorted from them (not recorded which). This sequence joins TRBV6-6 and TRBJ1-4, with no clear D. The CDR3 DNA is TGTGCTAGCAGTGCCGTTGGGCCAGCAACTAATGAAAAACTGTTTTTT. Translated: CASSAVGPATNEKLFF.